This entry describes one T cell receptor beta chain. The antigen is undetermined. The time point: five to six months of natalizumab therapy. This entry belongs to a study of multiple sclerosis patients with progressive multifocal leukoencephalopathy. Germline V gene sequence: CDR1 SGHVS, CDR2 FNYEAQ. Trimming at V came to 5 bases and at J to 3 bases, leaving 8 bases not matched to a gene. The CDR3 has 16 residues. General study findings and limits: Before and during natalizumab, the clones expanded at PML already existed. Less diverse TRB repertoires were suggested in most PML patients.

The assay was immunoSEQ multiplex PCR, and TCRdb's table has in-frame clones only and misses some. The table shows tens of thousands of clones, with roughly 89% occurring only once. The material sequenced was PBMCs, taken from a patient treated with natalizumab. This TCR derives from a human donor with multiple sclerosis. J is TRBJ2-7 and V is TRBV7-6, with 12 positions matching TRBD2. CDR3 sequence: CASSRSTSGSGYEQYF. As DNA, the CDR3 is TGTGCCAGCAGCCGATCGACTAGCGGGAGCGGCTACGAGCAGTACTTC.